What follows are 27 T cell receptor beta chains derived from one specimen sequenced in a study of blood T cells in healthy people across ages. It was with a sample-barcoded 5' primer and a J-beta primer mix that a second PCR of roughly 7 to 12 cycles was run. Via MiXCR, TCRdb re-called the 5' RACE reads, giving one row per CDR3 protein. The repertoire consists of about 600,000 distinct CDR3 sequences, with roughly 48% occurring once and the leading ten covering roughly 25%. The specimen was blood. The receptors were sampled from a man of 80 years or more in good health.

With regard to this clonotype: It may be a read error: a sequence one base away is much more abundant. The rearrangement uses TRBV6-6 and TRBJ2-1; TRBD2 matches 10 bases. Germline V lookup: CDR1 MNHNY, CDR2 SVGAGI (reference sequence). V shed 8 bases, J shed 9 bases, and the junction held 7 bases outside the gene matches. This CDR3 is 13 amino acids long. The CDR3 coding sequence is TGTGCCAGCGAGCGGGGGGGACCAGTTGAGCAGTTCTTC. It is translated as CASERGGPVEQFF.

The CDR3 sequence is CASSPNTNTEAFF. CDR3 DNA sequence: TGTGCCAGCAGTCCCAACACCAACACTGAAGCTTTCTTT. The rearrangement joins TRBV27 to TRBJ1-1, with no clear D. The CDR3 is made up of 13 amino acids. In germline, CDR1 is MNHEY, CDR2 SMNVEV (reference sequence). The V end was cut by 5 bases, the J end by 2 bases, with 9 bases between.

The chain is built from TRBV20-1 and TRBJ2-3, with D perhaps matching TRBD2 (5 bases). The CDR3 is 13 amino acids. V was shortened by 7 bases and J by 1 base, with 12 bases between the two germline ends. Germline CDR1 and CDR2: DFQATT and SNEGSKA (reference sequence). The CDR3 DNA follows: TGCAGTGGTAGCGTGGGCCGCACAGATACGCAGTATTTT. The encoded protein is CSGSVGRTDTQYF.

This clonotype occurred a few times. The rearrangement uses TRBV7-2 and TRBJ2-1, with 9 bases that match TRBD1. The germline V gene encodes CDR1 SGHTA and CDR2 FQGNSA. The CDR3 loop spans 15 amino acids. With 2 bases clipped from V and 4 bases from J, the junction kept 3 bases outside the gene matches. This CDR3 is CASSLIGQGYNEQFF. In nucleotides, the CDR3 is TGTGCCAGCAGCTTAATCGGACAGGGGTACAATGAGCAGTTCTTC.

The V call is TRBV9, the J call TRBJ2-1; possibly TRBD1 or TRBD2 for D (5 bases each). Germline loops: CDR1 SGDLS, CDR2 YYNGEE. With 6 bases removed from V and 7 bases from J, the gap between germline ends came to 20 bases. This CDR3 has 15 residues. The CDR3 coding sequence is TGTGCCAGCACCCCAGATTCGGGACCCGGGAATGAGCAGTTCTTC. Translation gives CASTPDSGPGNEQFF.

CDR3 bases: TGTGCCACCAGCAGAGTGGGGGGGTATTACAATGAGCAGTTCTTC. Its translation is CATSRVGGYYNEQFF. The chain uses TRBV15 and TRBJ2-1, with 7 bases identical to TRBD2. The V gene's germline CDR1 is LNHNV and CDR2 YYDKDF (reference sequence). Trimming at V came to 1 base and at J to 4 bases, leaving 4 bases not matched to a gene. There are 15 residues in the CDR3.

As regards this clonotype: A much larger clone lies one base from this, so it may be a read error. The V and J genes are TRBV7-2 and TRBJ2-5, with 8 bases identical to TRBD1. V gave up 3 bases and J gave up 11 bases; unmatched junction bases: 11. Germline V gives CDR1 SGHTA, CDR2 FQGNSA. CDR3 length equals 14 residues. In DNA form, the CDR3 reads TGTGCCAGCAGCTTTTCAACAGGGGGAGGTGAGCAGTACTTC. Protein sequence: CASSFSTGGGEQYF.

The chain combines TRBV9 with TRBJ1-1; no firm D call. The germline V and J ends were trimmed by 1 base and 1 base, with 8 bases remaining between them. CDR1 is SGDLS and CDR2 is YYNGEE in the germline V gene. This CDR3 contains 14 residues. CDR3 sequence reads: CASSVQTTNTEAFF. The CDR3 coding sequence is TGTGCCAGCAGCGTACAAACGACGAACACTGAAGCTTTCTTT.

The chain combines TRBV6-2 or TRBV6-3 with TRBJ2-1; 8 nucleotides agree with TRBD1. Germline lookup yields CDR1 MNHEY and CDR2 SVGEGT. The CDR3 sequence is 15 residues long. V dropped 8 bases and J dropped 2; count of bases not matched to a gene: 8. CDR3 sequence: CASRIGQGPYNEQFF. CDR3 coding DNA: TGTGCCAGCCGAATTGGACAGGGTCCCTACAATGAGCAGTTCTTC.

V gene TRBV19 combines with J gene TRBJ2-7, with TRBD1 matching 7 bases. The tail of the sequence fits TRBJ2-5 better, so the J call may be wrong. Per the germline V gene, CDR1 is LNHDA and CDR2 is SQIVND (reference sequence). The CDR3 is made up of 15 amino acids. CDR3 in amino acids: CASADRVIGSETQYF. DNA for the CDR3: TGTGCCAGTGCTGACAGGGTAATTGGATCGGAGACCCAGTACTTC.

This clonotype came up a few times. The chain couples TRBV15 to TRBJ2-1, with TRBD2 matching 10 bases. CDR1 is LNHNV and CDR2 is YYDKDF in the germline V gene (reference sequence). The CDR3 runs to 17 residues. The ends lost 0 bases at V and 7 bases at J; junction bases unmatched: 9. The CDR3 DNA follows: TGTGCCACCAGCAGAGATCCAAGCGGGAGGGCGCTGAATGAGCAGTTCTTC. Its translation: CATSRDPSGRALNEQFF.

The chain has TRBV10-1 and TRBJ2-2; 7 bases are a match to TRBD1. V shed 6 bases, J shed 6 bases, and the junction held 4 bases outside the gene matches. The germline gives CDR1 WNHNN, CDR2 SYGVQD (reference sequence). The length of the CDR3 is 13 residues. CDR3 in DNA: TGCGCCAGCAGACCTGGGACAGCCGGGGAGCTGTTTTTT. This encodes CASRPGTAGELFF.

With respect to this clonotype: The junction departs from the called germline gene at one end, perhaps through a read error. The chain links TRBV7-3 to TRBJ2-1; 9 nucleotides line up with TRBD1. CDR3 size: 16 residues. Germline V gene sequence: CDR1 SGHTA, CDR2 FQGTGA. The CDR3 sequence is CASSPRTGVSFNEQFF. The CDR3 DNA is TGTGCCAGCAGCCCCAGGACAGGGGTTTCCTTCAATGAGCAGTTCTTC.

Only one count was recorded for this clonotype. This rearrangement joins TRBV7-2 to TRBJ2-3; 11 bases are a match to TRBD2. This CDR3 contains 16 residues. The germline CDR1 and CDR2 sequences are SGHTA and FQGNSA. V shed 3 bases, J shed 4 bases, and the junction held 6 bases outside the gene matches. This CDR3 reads CASSFRLAGSADTQYF. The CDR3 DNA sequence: TGTGCCAGCAGCTTCAGACTAGCGGGAAGCGCAGATACGCAGTATTTT.

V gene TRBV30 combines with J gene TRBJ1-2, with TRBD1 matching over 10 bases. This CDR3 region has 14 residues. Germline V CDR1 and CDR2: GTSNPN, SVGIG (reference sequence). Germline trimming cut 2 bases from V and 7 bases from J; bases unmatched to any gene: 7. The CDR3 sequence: CAWSSGTGARGYTF. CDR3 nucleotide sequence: TGTGCCTGGAGTAGCGGGACAGGGGCGCGTGGCTACACCTTC.

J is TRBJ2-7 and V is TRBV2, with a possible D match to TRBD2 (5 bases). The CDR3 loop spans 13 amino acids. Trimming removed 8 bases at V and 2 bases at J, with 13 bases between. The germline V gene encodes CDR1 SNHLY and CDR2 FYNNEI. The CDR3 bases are TGTGCCAGCGTTCGGGATAGGGCCTACGAGCAGTACTTC. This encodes CASVRDRAYEQYF.

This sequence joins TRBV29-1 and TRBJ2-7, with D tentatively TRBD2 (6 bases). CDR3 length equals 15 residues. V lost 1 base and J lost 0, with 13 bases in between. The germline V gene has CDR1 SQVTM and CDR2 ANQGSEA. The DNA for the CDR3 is TGCAGCGTTGAAGGGGGGGACCTCAGCTCCTACGAGCAGTACTTC. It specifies CSVEGGDLSSYEQYF.

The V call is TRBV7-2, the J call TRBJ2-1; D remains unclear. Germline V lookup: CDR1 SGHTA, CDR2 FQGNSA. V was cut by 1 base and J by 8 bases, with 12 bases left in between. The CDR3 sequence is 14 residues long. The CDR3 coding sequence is TGTGCCAGCAGCTTAGGACCCAAGTCGGATGAGCAGTTCTTC. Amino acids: CASSLGPKSDEQFF.

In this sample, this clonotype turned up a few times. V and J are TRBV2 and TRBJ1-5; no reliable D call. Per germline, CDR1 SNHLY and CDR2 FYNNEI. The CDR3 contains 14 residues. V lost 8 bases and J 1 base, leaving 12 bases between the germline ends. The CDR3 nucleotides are TGTGCCAGCGATCGCACAGCCAGCAATCAGCCCCAGCATTTT. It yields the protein CASDRTASNQPQHF.

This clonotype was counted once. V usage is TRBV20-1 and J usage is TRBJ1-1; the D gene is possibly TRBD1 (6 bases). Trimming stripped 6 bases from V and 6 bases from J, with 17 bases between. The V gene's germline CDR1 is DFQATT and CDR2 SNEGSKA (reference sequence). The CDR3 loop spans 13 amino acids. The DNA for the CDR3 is TGCAGTGCCCCCCTTACGGGGGGCTCTGAAGCTTTCTTT. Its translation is CSAPLTGGSEAFF.

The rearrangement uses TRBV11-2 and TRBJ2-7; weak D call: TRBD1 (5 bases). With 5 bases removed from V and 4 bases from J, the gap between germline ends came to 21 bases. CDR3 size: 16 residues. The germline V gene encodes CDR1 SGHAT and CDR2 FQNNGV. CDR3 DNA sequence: TGTGCCAGCAGCCAGGGTGGGGTCATATTCCTTTACGAGCAGTACTTC. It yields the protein CASSQGGVIFLYEQYF.

CDR3 sequence reads: CSAPLGYGYTF. The CDR3 coding sequence is TGCAGTGCCCCTTTAGGGTATGGCTACACCTTC. The gene calls are TRBV20-1 and TRBJ1-2; D is ambiguous. Germline loops: CDR1 DFQATT, CDR2 SNEGSKA (reference sequence). The V end was cut by 6 bases, the J end by 5 bases, with 10 bases between. CDR3 length equals 11 residues.

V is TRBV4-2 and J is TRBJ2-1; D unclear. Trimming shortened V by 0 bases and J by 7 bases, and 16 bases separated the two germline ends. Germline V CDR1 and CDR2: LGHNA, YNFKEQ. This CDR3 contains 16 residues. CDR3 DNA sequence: TGTGCCAGCAGCCAAGATCCGTTCTCTGGCCCTAATGAGCAGTTCTTC. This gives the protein CASSQDPFSGPNEQFF.

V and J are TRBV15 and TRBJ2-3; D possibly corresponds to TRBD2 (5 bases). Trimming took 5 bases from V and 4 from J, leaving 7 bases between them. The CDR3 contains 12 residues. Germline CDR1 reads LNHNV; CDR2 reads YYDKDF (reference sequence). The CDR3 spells CATSGSSDTQYF. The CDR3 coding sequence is TGTGCCACCAGCGGGAGCTCAGATACGCAGTATTTT.

CDR3 protein: CASSRGPENNEQFF. CDR3 DNA: TGTGCCAGCAGCCGGGGACCAGAGAACAATGAGCAGTTCTTC. This chain uses TRBV7-2 with TRBJ2-1; TRBD1 or TRBD2 may be the D gene (5 bases each). This CDR3 comprises 14 residues. CDR1 and CDR2 (germline): SGHTA, FQGNSA. V gave up 5 bases and J gave up 5 bases, with 13 bases separating them.

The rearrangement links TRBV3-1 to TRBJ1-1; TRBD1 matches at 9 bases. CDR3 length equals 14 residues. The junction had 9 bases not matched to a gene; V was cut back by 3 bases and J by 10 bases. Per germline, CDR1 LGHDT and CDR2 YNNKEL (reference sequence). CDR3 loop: CASSQGQGGARAFF. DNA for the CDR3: TGTGCCAGCAGCCAGGGACAGGGTGGGGCTCGAGCTTTCTTT. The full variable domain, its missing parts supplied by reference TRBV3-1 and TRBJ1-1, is DTAVSQTPKYLVTQMGNDKSIKCEQNLGHDTMYWYKQDSKKFLKIMFSYNNKELIINETVPNRFSPKSPDKAHLNLHINSLELGDSAVYFCASSQGQGGARAFFGQGTRLTVV.

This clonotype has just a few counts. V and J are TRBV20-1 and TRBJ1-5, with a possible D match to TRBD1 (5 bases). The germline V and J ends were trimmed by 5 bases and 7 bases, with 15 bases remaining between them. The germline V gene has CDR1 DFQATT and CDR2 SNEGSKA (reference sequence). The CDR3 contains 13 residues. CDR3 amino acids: CSAFQGSGQPQHF. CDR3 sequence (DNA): TGCAGTGCTTTCCAGGGATCGGGGCAGCCCCAGCATTTT.